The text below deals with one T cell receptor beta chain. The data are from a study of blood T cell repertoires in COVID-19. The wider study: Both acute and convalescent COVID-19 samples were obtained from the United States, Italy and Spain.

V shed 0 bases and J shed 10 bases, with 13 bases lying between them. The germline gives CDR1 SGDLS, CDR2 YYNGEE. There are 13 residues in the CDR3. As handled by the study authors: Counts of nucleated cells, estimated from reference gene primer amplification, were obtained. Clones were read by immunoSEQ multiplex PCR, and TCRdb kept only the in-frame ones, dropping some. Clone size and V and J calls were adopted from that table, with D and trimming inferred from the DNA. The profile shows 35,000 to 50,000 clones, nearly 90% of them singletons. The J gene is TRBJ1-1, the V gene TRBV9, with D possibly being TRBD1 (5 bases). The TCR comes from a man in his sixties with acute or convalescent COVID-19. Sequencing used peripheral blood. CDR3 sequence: CASSVVGGEAAFF. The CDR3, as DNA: TGTGCCAGCAGCGTAGTCGGGGGTGAGGCAGCTTTCTTT.